Detailed here is one TCR beta chain. There is no known antigen for this receptor. It has no much larger one-base neighbor in the sample; base qualities were not kept. The CDR3 spans 15 residues, from the cysteine through the phenylalanine. Only the CDR3 region is kept as DNA, spanning 45 bases read in frame from base 1. V is cut by 2 bases and J by 4 bases, and the space between the germline ends is 14 bases. The germline V gene encodes CDR1 MNHEY and CDR2 SVGAGI. Whole blood was collected in K2EDTA tubes by collaborating institutions according to the institutions' own protocols. For TCRbeta analysis, collaborators shipped samples in one of three forms: frozen whole blood, isolated PBMCs, or DNA extracted from either of those sample types. These data come from a study of blood T cell repertoires in COVID-19 (dated by TCRdb to the early 2020s). Looking at the study overall: The collaborator samples originated in the United States, Italy and Spain and spanned the acute and convalescent phases of COVID-19. A de-identified subject ID, COVID-19 status, age in years and sex were almost always included in the sample metadata. The material from the prospective study consisted of cDNA or gDNA derived from T cells, B-cell-depleted T cells, or PBMCs. HLA class I and class II types, where available, came from metadata supplied by the sample provider rather than from assay-based typing. The samples were drawn from the first 160 participants of the ongoing ImmuneRACE study and from 1,254 subjects provided by 6 global collaborators. A freely available public database, intended as a resource for researchers studying the immune response to SARS-CoV-2, is where the repertoires were released. Deeply sampled blood TCRbeta repertoires from subjects exposed to, actively infected with, or recovered from COVID-19 were included in the dataset.

TCRbeta CDR3 regions were amplified from genomic DNA by means of the immunoSEQ Assay, a bias-controlled multiplex PCR. Per the source publication's procedure: Within the assay, amplification of reference gene primers was used to estimate how many nucleated cells each sample contained. Sequence reads were collapsed and filtered to measure the absolute abundance of every unique TCRbeta CDR3 rearrangement. For each sample, productive Simpson clonality was calculated as the square root of Simpson's diversity index over productive rearrangements. The immuneACCESS repertoire file appears here via TCRdb, limited to in-frame rearrangements. These files lack a portion of the clones; in checked studies, under half of the deficit traces to unresolved V genes, and the cause of the others is not known. D and trimming were read from the DNA, whereas the V and J calls and clone size are those reported in that table. The sample yields 55,000 to 75,000 clones; about 80% were counted once. Roughly 36% of the sample comes from the top ten.

Overall study results and their limits: The quantity of clinical and demographic metadata differed by source and by participant and was supplied without curation.

The clonotype comes from a woman aged 70-85 years with acute or convalescent COVID-19. Sequences were obtained from peripheral blood. Rearrangement joined TRBV6-5 to TRBJ1-1, and possibly TRBD1, on 5 matching bases. The CDR3 reads CASSYRGGGTTEAFF. The DNA sequence follows: TGTGCCAGCAGTTACAGGGGAGGAGGGACCACTGAAGCTTTCTTT.